The TCR beta chain described here comes from a study of shared clonotypes between healthy human individuals. Study summary: Three plates each covered CD4 naive and memory; CD8 naive two, CD8 memory one. Findings and limits, study-wide: The study sampled only blood, and tissue repertoires likely differ.

Germline V gives CDR1 MNHNS, CDR2 SASEGT. There are 15 residues in the CDR3. Trimming stripped 6 bases from V and 3 bases from J, with 14 bases between. Recent acute infections and vaccinations were absent in the healthy HIV-negative adult donors. On this clone itself: Its antigen is not known.

Only in-frame clones appear in the TCRdb table, and some are missing; sequencing was by immunoSEQ multiplex PCR. This table has 1.6 million or so clones, 97% to 99% appearing once. The rearrangement joins TRBV6-1 to TRBJ2-2; possibly TRBD1 or TRBD2 for D (5 bases each). The TCR was taken from a man aged 30-40 years in good health. Sequencing was done on a sample of naive CD4+ T cells sorted from blood. Subset defined: CD45RA+ positively selected. This chain's CDR3 is CASSRRGAYTGELFF. For the CDR3, the DNA is TGTGCCAGCAGCCGCCGGGGCGCGTACACCGGGGAGCTGTTTTTT.